This T cell receptor beta chain is from a study of OX40 agonist ivuxolimab in advanced cancers. Study background: Patients got intravenous ivuxolimab at 0.01 to 10 mg/kg every 2 weeks.

It was autoimmune disease history or systemic immunosuppression that excluded patients. With 0 bases removed from V and 3 bases from J, the gap between germline ends came to 4 bases. This CDR3 is 13 amino acids long. Germline CDR1 and CDR2: KGHSH and LQKENI. Data came from immunoSEQ multiplex PCR; TCRdb stores just in-frame clones and leaves some out. This sample has roughly 77,000 clones; roughly 92% occur once, and the top ten carry around 0.65%. For this clone: Antigen unknown. This CDR3 is also generated by other DNA sequences in the sample.

Findings of the study overall: Compared with others, partial responders at 0.1-3.0 mg/kg displayed clonal expansion among the lowest. Relative to CD4+, CD8+ T cells held more expanded clones on average.

This TCR was recovered from an adult with an advanced solid tumor such as melanoma, head and neck, liver or kidney cancer. The material sequenced was CD4+ or CD8+ T cells sorted from blood, taken in a trial of the OX40 agonist ivuxolimab. The V gene is TRBV18, the J gene TRBJ2-3; no clear D gene. CDR3 nucleotide sequence: TGTGCCAGCTCACCACCGGGGACAGATACGCAGTATTTT. Translated: CASSPPGTDTQYF.